Below, 9 T cell receptor beta chains from the same sample are listed, as sequenced in a study of cytomegalovirus exposure and HLA in healthy donors. Some clones are missing from TCRdb's copy, which holds only in-frame ones; the method was immunoSEQ multiplex PCR. This sample yields about 150,000 clones, of which around nine tenths are seen a single time; approximately 20% belongs to the top ten. What was sequenced was PBMCs. The receptors originated from a man between 18 and 29 years old in good health and CMV-seropositive.

This chain joins TRBV7-6 and TRBJ2-1; the match to TRBD2 covers 16 bases. In germline, CDR1 is SGHVS, CDR2 FNYEAQ. This CDR3 has 16 amino acids. J gave up 8 bases and V 5 bases, and 6 bases lay outside the gene matches. The CDR3 DNA reads TGTGCCAGCAGCCCCGGGACTAGCGGGAGGGGCGATGAGCAGTTCTTC. Translated: CASSPGTSGRGDEQFF.

The gene calls are TRBV7-2 and TRBJ2-3, with D unclear. CDR3 length: 14 residues. Germline assignment: CDR1 SGHTA and CDR2 FQGNSA. V was shortened by 1 base and J by 3 bases, with 8 bases between the two germline ends. The CDR3 spells CASSLGSRTDTQYF. The CDR3 DNA sequence: TGTGCCAGCAGCTTAGGTTCTCGGACAGATACGCAGTATTTT.

The chain is built from TRBV18 and TRBJ2-2, with a weak D call TRBD1 (5 bases). Germline lookup yields CDR1 KGHSH and CDR2 LQKENI. CDR3 length: 16 amino acids. With 3 bases removed from V and 2 bases from J, the gap between germline ends came to 13 bases. In DNA, the CDR3 is TGTGCCAGCTCACCCACGACAGAAGACAACACCGGGGAGCTGTTTTTT. Translating gives CASSPTTEDNTGELFF.

The chain is built from TRBV11-2 and TRBJ1-2, with 12 bases aligning to TRBD1. The CDR3 covers 14 residues. From germline, CDR1 is SGHAT and CDR2 FQNNGV. The ends lost 5 bases at V and 8 bases at J; junction bases unmatched: 6. For the CDR3, the DNA is TGTGCCAGCAGCATCGCTGGGACAGGGGGCGGCTACACCTTC. It yields the protein CASSIAGTGGGYTF. Full variable domain (outside the CDR3, taken from reference TRBV11-2 and TRBJ1-2): EAGVAQSPRYKIIEKRQSVAFWCNPISGHATLYWYQQILGQGPKLLIQFQNNGVVDDSQLPKDRFSAERLKGVDSTLKIQPAKLEDSAVYLCASSIAGTGGGYTFGSGTRLTVV.

Details on this clone: Other DNA sequences of this sample code for an identical CDR3. This chain joins TRBV19 and TRBJ1-5; weak D call: TRBD1 (5 bases). This CDR3 spans 15 amino acids. Between the trimmed V and J ends, which lost 3 bases and 1 base, there was a span of 10 bases. Germline-derived CDR1 and CDR2 are LNHDA and SQIVND (reference sequence). CDR3 DNA sequence: TGTGCCAGTAGTATGGGGGGGTTAAGCAATCAGCCCCAGCATTTT. Translating it yields CASSMGGLSNQPQHF.

A single count supports this clone. This chain connects TRBV7-2 to TRBJ2-7; TRBD2 matches at 12 bases. From germline, CDR1 is SGHTA and CDR2 FQGNSA. The CDR3 extends over 18 amino acids. With 8 bases clipped from V and 0 bases from J, the junction kept 14 bases outside the gene matches. CDR3 in amino acids: CASDRPVLAGGSSYEQYF. The CDR3 region has the DNA TGTGCCAGCGACCGGCCCGTCCTAGCGGGAGGGAGCTCCTACGAGCAGTACTTC.

The count of this clone is one. This chain links TRBV5-1 with TRBJ2-3; 11 bases match TRBD2. There are 17 residues in the CDR3. Unmatched junction bases numbered 11, after V lost 5 bases and J lost 3 bases. CDR1 and CDR2 from the germline V gene are SGHRS and YFSETQ. The CDR3 spells CASRPAPGTSGTDTQYF. DNA for the CDR3: TGCGCCAGCAGGCCCGCGCCCGGGACTAGCGGAACAGATACGCAGTATTTT.

This chain connects TRBV5-1 to TRBJ2-5, with TRBD2 matching over 8 bases. Germline trimming cut 1 base from V and 1 base from J; bases unmatched to any gene: 6. This CDR3 region has 16 residues. CDR1 and CDR2 from the germline V gene are SGHRS and YFSETQ. The CDR3 here is CASSLWGTSGQETQYF. CDR3 nucleotide sequence: TGCGCCAGCAGCTTGTGGGGAACTAGCGGCCAAGAGACCCAGTACTTC.

The chain employs TRBV7-3 and TRBJ2-3, with D perhaps TRBD2 (7 bases). Deletions cut 4 bases from V and 4 bases from J, with 18 bases between. The CDR3 has 16 residues. Looked up from germline, CDR1 is SGHTA and CDR2 is FQGTGA. The CDR3 DNA is TGTGCCAGCAGCTCCAAGGGGAGGGGGAGGGCAGATACGCAGTATTTT. Protein sequence: CASSSKGRGRADTQYF.